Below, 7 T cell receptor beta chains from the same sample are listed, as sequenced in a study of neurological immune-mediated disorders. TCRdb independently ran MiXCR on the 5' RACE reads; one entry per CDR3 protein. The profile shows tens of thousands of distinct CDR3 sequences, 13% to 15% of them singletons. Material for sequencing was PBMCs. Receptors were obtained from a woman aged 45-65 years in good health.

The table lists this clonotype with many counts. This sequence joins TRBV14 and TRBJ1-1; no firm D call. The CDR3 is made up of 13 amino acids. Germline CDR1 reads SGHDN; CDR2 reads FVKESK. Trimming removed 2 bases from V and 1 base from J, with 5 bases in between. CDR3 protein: CASSQRRNTEAFF. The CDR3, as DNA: TGTGCCAGCAGCCAACGGAGGAACACTGAAGCTTTCTTT.

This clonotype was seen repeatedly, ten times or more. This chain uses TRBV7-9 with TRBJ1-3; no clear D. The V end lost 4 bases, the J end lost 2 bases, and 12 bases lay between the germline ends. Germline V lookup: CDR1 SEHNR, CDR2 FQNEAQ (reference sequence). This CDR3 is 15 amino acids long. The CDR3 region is CASSSPTSPGNTIYF. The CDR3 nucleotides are TGTGCCAGCAGCTCCCCGACAAGTCCTGGAAACACCATATATTTT.

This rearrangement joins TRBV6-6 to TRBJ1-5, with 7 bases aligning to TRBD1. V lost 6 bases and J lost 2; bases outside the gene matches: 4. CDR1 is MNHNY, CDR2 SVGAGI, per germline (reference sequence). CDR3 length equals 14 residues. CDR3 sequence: CASSAQGGNQPQHF. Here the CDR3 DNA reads TGTGCCAGCAGCGCTCAGGGGGGCAATCAGCCCCAGCATTTT.

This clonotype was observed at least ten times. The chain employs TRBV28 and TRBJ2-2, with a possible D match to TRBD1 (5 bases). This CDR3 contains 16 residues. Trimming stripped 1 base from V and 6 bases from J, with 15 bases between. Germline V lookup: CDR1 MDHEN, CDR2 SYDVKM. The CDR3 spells CASSLYKGFLAGELFF. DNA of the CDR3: TGTGCCAGCAGTTTATACAAGGGGTTTCTGGCCGGGGAGCTGTTTTTT.

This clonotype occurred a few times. CDR3 residues: CASSLVPDRDNEQFF. The CDR3 nucleotides read TGCGCCAGCAGCTTGGTCCCGGACAGGGACAATGAGCAGTTCTTC. This sequence joins TRBV5-1 and TRBJ2-1, with 8 bases identical to TRBD1. The CDR3 has 15 amino acids. CDR1 is SGHRS, CDR2 YFSETQ, per germline. The trim removed 0 bases at V and 5 bases at J, leaving 4 bases unmatched.

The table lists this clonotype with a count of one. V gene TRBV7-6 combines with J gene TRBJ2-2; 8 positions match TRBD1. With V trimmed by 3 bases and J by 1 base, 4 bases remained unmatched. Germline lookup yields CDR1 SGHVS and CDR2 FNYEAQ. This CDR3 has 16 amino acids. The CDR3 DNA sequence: TGTGCCAGCAGCTTCCAACAGGGGGGGAACACCGGGGAGCTGTTTTTT. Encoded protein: CASSFQQGGNTGELFF. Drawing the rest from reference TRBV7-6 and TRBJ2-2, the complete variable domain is GAGVSQSPRYKVTKRGQDVALRCDPISGHVSLYWYRQALGQGPEFLTYFNYEAQQDKSGLPNDRFSAERPEGSISTLTIQRTEQRDSAMYRCASSFQQGGNTGELFFGEGSRLTVL.

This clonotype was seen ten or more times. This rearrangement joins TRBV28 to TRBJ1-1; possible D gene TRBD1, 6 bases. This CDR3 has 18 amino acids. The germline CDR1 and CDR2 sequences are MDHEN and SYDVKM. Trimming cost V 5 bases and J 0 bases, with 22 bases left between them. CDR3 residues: CASSPGGGFGSLNTEAFF. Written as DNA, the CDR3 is TGTGCCAGCAGTCCCGGAGGGGGGTTTGGCAGTTTGAACACTGAAGCTTTCTTT.